These 16 T cell receptor beta chains were sequenced from one sample in a study of T-cell reconstitution after alpha-beta-depleted transplantation in children. The TCRbeta library incorporated unique molecular identifiers. Each CDR3 protein is one row after TCRdb ran MiXCR on the PCR reads. The sample holds approximately 390,000 distinct CDR3 sequences; under 13% are singletons and the top ten take roughly 6%. Sequencing was performed on PBMCs from the stem cell graft donor, taken from the stem cell graft. These receptors were taken from a human donor who donated a stem cell graft to a child with acute myeloid leukemia.

This rearrangement joins TRBV7-6 to TRBJ1-4; the D gene is possibly TRBD1 (6 bases). Trimming cost V 4 bases and J 5 bases, with 14 bases left between them. Germline lookup yields CDR1 SGHVS and CDR2 FNYEAQ. The CDR3 has 15 residues. This CDR3 reads CASSYRRGANEKLFF. The DNA of the CDR3 is TGTGCCAGCAGCTACCGACGGGGGGCGAATGAAAAACTGTTTTTT.

This clonotype occurred many times. V and J are TRBV29-1 and TRBJ2-5, with 8 nucleotides matching TRBD1. Trimming cost V 6 bases and J 0 bases; bases outside gene matches: 6. Germline CDR1 and CDR2: SQVTM and ANQGSEA. The CDR3 loop spans 14 amino acids. CDR3 nucleotides: TGCAGCGTCCCAGGACAGGGATACCAAGAGACCCAGTACTTC. Residues: CSVPGQGYQETQYF.

CDR3 protein: CASIAPGTGRETQYF. CDR3 sequence (DNA): TGTGCCAGCATTGCACCTGGGACAGGGAGGGAGACCCAGTACTTC. The chain has TRBV12-3 or TRBV12-4 and TRBJ2-5; 9 positions match TRBD1. This CDR3 contains 15 residues. V lost 7 bases and J lost 5; bases outside the gene matches: 11.

This clonotype was observed a few times. The chain has TRBV3-1 and TRBJ1-6; 7 bases line up with TRBD1. CDR1 is LGHDT and CDR2 is YNNKEL in the germline V gene (reference sequence). This CDR3 is 16 amino acids long. V lost 1 base, J lost 8 bases, and 8 bases stayed unmatched. Written as DNA, the CDR3 is TGTGCCAGCAGCCAAGCACAGGGGAGGATGGATTCACCCCTCCACTTT. It is translated as CASSQAQGRMDSPLHF.

This clonotype showed up just a few times. The V gene is TRBV2, the J gene TRBJ2-7, with TRBD1 identical over 7 bases. Per germline, CDR1 SNHLY and CDR2 FYNNEI. J gave up 3 bases and V 8 bases, and 7 bases lay outside the gene matches. The CDR3 runs 13 residues. The CDR3 protein is CASSRTGLYEQYV. In DNA, the CDR3 is TGTGCCAGCTCACGGACAGGCCTCTACGAGCAGTACGTC.

This clonotype appeared a few times. The chain couples TRBV19 to TRBJ2-7; possible D gene TRBD2, 5 bases. The CDR3 is 13 amino acids. CDR1 LNHDA and CDR2 SQIVND come from the germline V gene (reference sequence). V was cut by 0 bases and J by 3 bases, with 6 bases left in between. CDR3 in DNA: TGTGCCAGTAGTATAGAGAGCGGCTACGAGCAGTACTTC. The encoded protein is CASSIESGYEQYF.

The count of this clonotype is one. Sequence at one end of the junction differs from germline and may be a read error. This chain links TRBV4-2 with TRBJ1-6; 10 bases map to TRBD1. CDR1 is LGHNA, CDR2 YNFKEQ, per germline. CDR3 length equals 18 residues. CDR3: CAISHYGPGQGHNSPLHF. The DNA of the CDR3 is TGTGCCATCAGCCATTATGGGCCGGGACAGGGGCATAATTCACCCCTCCACTTT.

The chain carries TRBV30 and TRBJ1-1; D possibly corresponds to TRBD1 (5 bases). From germline, CDR1 is GTSNPN and CDR2 SVGIG (reference sequence). CDR3 size: 15 residues. V lost 0 bases to trimming and J lost 2 bases, with 13 bases between them. CDR3 region: CAWSVPGPGNTEAFF. The CDR3 region has the DNA TGTGCCTGGAGTGTACCAGGGCCAGGTAACACTGAAGCTTTCTTT.

The chain has TRBV5-1 and TRBJ2-7; possible D gene TRBD1, 6 bases. V lost 3 bases and J lost 0, with 13 bases in between. The CDR3 runs 15 residues. Germline V gene lookup returns CDR1 SGHRS and CDR2 YFSETQ. The CDR3, as DNA: TGCGCCAGCAGCTCCGGGACACCAGACTCCTACGAGCAGTACGTC. It translates to CASSSGTPDSYEQYV.

The chain joins TRBV20-1 to TRBJ2-1; TRBD2 agrees at 13 bases. Per germline, CDR1 DFQATT and CDR2 SNEGSKA (reference sequence). The V segment lost 0 bases and the J segment 4 bases; nucleotides outside the gene matches: 9. CDR3 size: 18 residues. The CDR3 sequence: CSARDRTSGRAKYNEQFF. As DNA, the CDR3 is TGCAGTGCTAGAGATCGTACTAGCGGGAGGGCCAAATACAATGAGCAGTTCTTC.

This clonotype came up many times. V usage is TRBV7-6 and J usage is TRBJ1-4; D may be TRBD1 (6 bases). Germline V CDR1 and CDR2: SGHVS, FNYEAQ. V gave up 5 bases and J gave up 0 bases, with 16 bases separating them. The CDR3 runs 17 residues. CDR3 amino acids: CASSQYGQFSTNEKLFF. The CDR3 coding sequence is TGTGCCAGCAGCCAATACGGACAGTTCTCAACTAATGAAAAACTGTTTTTT.

The chain combines TRBV21-1 with TRBJ1-1. TRBV21-1 is a documented pseudogene. The CDR3 length is 12 residues. The CDR3 is CASSNSSTEAFF. The CDR3 DNA reads as TGTGCCAGCAGCAATAGTAGCACTGAAGCTTTCTTT.

V gene TRBV7-8 combines with J gene TRBJ2-2; no definite D call. This CDR3 comprises 16 residues. Trimming cost V 4 bases and J 1 base, with 13 bases left between them. The germline V gene encodes CDR1 SGHVS and CDR2 FQNEAQ. CDR3 DNA sequence: TGTGCCAGCAGCTACTATAGTGGCGGGAACACCGGGGAGCTGTTTTTT. This encodes CASSYYSGGNTGELFF.

There are a few counts of this clonotype. This chain links TRBV12-3 or TRBV12-4 with TRBJ1-1; possibly TRBD1 for D (5 bases). The germline V and J ends were trimmed by 6 bases and 2 bases, with 10 bases remaining between them. The CDR3 has 13 amino acids. CDR3 coding DNA: TGTGCCAGCAGGCCAGGGACTAACACTGAAGCTTTCTTT. Translated, it gives CASRPGTNTEAFF.

This clonotype was detected many times. The V call is TRBV29-1, the J call TRBJ2-1; TRBD2 matches 8 bases. In germline, CDR1 is SQVTM, CDR2 ANQGSEA. The CDR3 loop spans 11 amino acids. Trimming removed 7 bases from V and 10 bases from J; junction bases left unmatched: 6. The CDR3 region is CSEKLAEEQFF. CDR3 DNA sequence: TGCAGCGAAAAACTAGCGGAAGAGCAGTTCTTC.

The V call is TRBV20-1, the J call TRBJ2-7; possible D gene TRBD2, 6 bases. In germline, CDR1 is DFQATT, CDR2 SNEGSKA (reference sequence). The CDR3 has 14 amino acids. V was shortened by 0 bases and J by 3 bases, with 12 bases between the two germline ends. CDR3 sequence reads: CSARDPGSDYEQYF. CDR3 DNA: TGCAGTGCTAGAGATCCCGGGAGTGACTACGAGCAGTACTTC.